These 18 T cell receptor beta chains share one sample of origin, sequenced in a study of vaccination effects on CD4 cells after COVID-19. Expansion of antigen-specific CD4+ T cells with viral peptide pools was carried out by the ViraFEST assay before sequencing. When 10 to 11 days of culture had elapsed, CD4+ T cells were isolated. The vaccine given was either BNT162b2 or mRNA-1273, in two doses. What these receptors recognize is not known. TCRdb keeps only in-frame clones here, not all; method: immunoSEQ multiplex PCR. The repertoire holds 22,000 or so clones, roughly four fifths seen once, with roughly 9.2% in the top ten. Specimen: CD4+ T cells from PBMCs cultured with HCoV-229E spike peptides, collected after COVID-19 vaccination. The receptors derive from a human donor who received a COVID-19 vaccine.

The chain recombines TRBV4-1 with TRBJ2-7; 9 bases map to TRBD2. Germline loops: CDR1 MGHRA, CDR2 YSYEKL. The CDR3 sequence is 16 residues long. Losses at the gene ends were 2 bases for V and 1 base for J; bases not matched to a gene: 6. This CDR3 is CASSQPTSGLSYEQYF. The CDR3 DNA reads as TGCGCCAGCAGCCAACCCACTAGCGGGCTATCCTACGAGCAGTACTTC.

Only a few counts were recorded for this clone. V gene TRBV6-5 combines with J gene TRBJ1-1, with a possible D match to TRBD1 (6 bases). From germline, CDR1 is MNHEY and CDR2 SVGAGI. CDR3 length: 14 residues. V lost 7 bases, J lost 1 base, and 13 bases lay in between. CDR3 residues: CASTTGHANTEAFF. The CDR3 nucleotides read TGTGCCAGCACTACGGGACACGCGAACACTGAAGCTTTCTTT.

This sequence joins TRBV6-5 and TRBJ1-1; 7 positions match TRBD1. The junction had 13 bases not matched to a gene; V was cut back by 5 bases and J by 10 bases. The CDR3 has 14 residues. CDR1 and CDR2 from the germline V gene are MNHEY and SVGAGI. The CDR3 sequence is CASSPDRLASAAFF. The CDR3 coding sequence is TGTGCCAGCAGTCCGGACAGGCTCGCTTCCGCAGCTTTCTTT.

CDR3 loop: CASSTGLREGTYEQYF. The CDR3 nucleotides are TGTGCCAGTAGTACGGGGCTTCGGGAGGGCACCTACGAGCAGTACTTC. V gene TRBV19 combines with J gene TRBJ2-7; TRBD2 aligns across 8 bases. The CDR3 is 16 amino acids. Germline V gene data show CDR1 as LNHDA and CDR2 as SQIVND (reference sequence). V trimming: 4 bases; J trimming: 2 bases; junction bases outside the gene matches: 10. Full variable domain (remainder filled in from reference TRBV19 and TRBJ2-7): DGGITQSPKYLFRKEGQNVTLSCEQNLNHDAMYWYRQDPGQGLRLIYYSQIVNDFQKGDIAEGYSVSREKKESFPLTVTSAQKNPTAFYLCASSTGLREGTYEQYFGPGTRLTVT.

This chain joins TRBV6-5 and TRBJ2-6; D could derive from TRBD1 or TRBD2 (5 bases each). The V end lost 10 bases, the J end lost 0 bases, and 10 bases lay between the germline ends. The CDR3 is 14 amino acids. In germline, CDR1 is MNHEY, CDR2 SVGAGI. CDR3 nucleotides: TGTGCCACCGCAGGGACCTCTGGGGCCAACGTCCTGACTTTC. Protein: CATAGTSGANVLTF.

The V gene is TRBV10-3, the J gene TRBJ1-4, with D possibly matching TRBD1 (5 bases). CDR1 is ENHRY and CDR2 is SYGVKD in the germline V gene. The V end was cut by 4 bases, the J end by 0 bases, with 9 bases between. The CDR3 spans 15 residues. The CDR3 nucleotides read TGTGCCATCAGTGCCCAGGGTGCAACTAATGAAAAACTGTTTTTT. It translates to CAISAQGATNEKLFF.

The chain employs TRBV2 and TRBJ2-3, with D perhaps matching TRBD1 (5 bases). There are 13 residues in the CDR3. Germline CDR1 SNHLY, CDR2 FYNNEI. V was clipped by 7 bases and J by 4 bases, with 12 bases between them. CDR3 coding DNA: TGTGCCAGCACCCAGGGAAGTGCAGATACGCAGTATTTT. Translated: CASTQGSADTQYF.

This chain joins TRBV2 and TRBJ2-1, with TRBD1 matching 7 bases. The V gene end was trimmed by 6 bases and the J gene end by 15 bases; junction bases not matched to a gene: 14. Germline V gives CDR1 SNHLY, CDR2 FYNNEI. The CDR3 runs 13 residues. The CDR3 loop is CASSLDRQGTPFF. In DNA form, the CDR3 reads TGTGCCAGCAGCCTTGACCGACAGGGAACGCCGTTCTTC.

In its sample, this clone ranks as medium-sized (0.01 to 0.1%). This sequence joins TRBV2 and TRBJ1-2; 7 nucleotides match TRBD1. The length of the CDR3 is 15 residues. CDR1 SNHLY and CDR2 FYNNEI come from the germline V gene. Trimming took 4 bases from V and 4 from J; bases not matched to a gene: 9. The CDR3: CASSAQPGQVYGYTF. The CDR3 nucleotides read TGTGCCAGCAGTGCCCAACCCGGACAGGTCTATGGCTACACCTTC.

The chain is built from TRBV4-1 and TRBJ1-2; D unclear. The CDR3 contains 15 residues. Germline V gene lookup returns CDR1 MGHRA and CDR2 YSYEKL. V lost 0 bases to trimming and J lost 2 bases, with 10 bases between them. DNA for the CDR3: TGCGCCAGCAGCCAAGAAGGCACGGTGAACTATGGCTACACCTTC. Translating it yields CASSQEGTVNYGYTF.

This chain joins TRBV19 and TRBJ2-5; D not certain. The germline V gene has CDR1 LNHDA and CDR2 SQIVND (reference sequence). With 2 bases removed from V and 3 bases from J, the gap between germline ends came to 7 bases. CDR3 length: 13 amino acids. CDR3 protein: CASSIIEEETQYF. The CDR3, as DNA: TGTGCCAGTAGTATAATAGAAGAAGAGACCCAGTACTTC.

The rearrangement uses TRBV7-2 and TRBJ1-5; no clear D gene. The CDR3 length is 13 residues. In germline, CDR1 is SGHTA, CDR2 FQGNSA. Trimming shortened V by 1 base and J by 4 bases, and 5 bases separated the two germline ends. This CDR3 reads CASSLEWNQPQHF. CDR3 sequence (DNA): TGTGCCAGCAGCTTAGAGTGGAATCAGCCCCAGCATTTT.

This clone came up a few times. V usage is TRBV2 and J usage is TRBJ1-2, with D perhaps matching TRBD1 (5 bases). V gave up 3 bases and J gave up 4 bases, with 12 bases separating them. The length of the CDR3 is 14 residues. CDR1 is SNHLY and CDR2 is FYNNEI in the germline V gene. The CDR3 loop reads CASSDQGLPYGYTF. Here the CDR3 DNA reads TGTGCCAGCAGTGACCAGGGACTTCCCTATGGCTACACCTTC.

The J gene is TRBJ2-3, the V gene TRBV4-1, with 10 bases aligning to TRBD2. The trim removed 4 bases at V and 3 bases at J, leaving 16 bases unmatched. This CDR3 comprises 19 residues. Germline V gives CDR1 MGHRA, CDR2 YSYEKL. The CDR3 nucleotides are TGCGCCAGCAGCCGACATTTTAAAGCGGGAGGGCCTGGTACAGATACGCAGTATTTT. Translated, it gives CASSRHFKAGGPGTDTQYF.

About this clone: One base away lies a much larger clone, so this may be a sequencing read error. V usage is TRBV24-1 and J usage is TRBJ2-2; tentative D call: TRBD1 (6 bases). This CDR3 is built from 17 residues. V lost 1 base and J 1 base, leaving 12 bases between the germline ends. Germline CDR1 KGHDR, CDR2 SFDVKD. DNA of the CDR3: TGTGCCACCAGTGATTTTGGCAGGGGCCTGAACACCGGGGAGCTGTTTTTT. It specifies CATSDFGRGLNTGELFF.

V and J are TRBV27 and TRBJ2-3; 8 nucleotides match TRBD2. Germline assignment: CDR1 MNHEY and CDR2 SMNVEV (reference sequence). The trim removed 7 bases at V and 5 bases at J, leaving 11 bases unmatched. CDR3 length: 15 amino acids. The CDR3 loop is CASINTGGGLDTQYF. Here the CDR3 DNA reads TGTGCCAGCATTAACACGGGCGGGGGGTTAGATACGCAGTATTTT.

The chain links TRBV7-8 to TRBJ1-1, with TRBD1 as a possible D gene (5 bases). V was clipped by 7 bases and J by 1 base, with 10 bases between them. Germline CDR1 and CDR2: SGHVS and FQNEAQ. The CDR3 covers 13 residues. CDR3 protein: CASMEQGNTEAFF. For the CDR3, the DNA is TGTGCCAGCATGGAGCAGGGGAACACTGAAGCTTTCTTT.

This chain joins TRBV10-3 and TRBJ2-7; D uncertain. This CDR3 is 11 amino acids long. The germline CDR1 and CDR2 sequences are ENHRY and SYGVKD. V was shortened by 2 bases and J by 2 bases, with 1 base between the two germline ends. The CDR3 DNA reads as TGTGCCATCAGTGAGACCTACGAGCAGTACTTC. As protein: CAISETYEQYF.